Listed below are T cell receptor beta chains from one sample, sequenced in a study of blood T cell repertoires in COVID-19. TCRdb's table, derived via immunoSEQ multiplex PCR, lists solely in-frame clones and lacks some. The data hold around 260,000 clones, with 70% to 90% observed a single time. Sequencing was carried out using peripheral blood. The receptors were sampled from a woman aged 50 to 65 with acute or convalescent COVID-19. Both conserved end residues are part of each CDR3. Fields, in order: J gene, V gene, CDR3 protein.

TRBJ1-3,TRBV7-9,CASSSNVATIYF
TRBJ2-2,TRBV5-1,CASTRQEDTGELFF
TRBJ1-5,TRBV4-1,CASSQITGDQPQHF
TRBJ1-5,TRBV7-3,CASSPDGDQPQHF
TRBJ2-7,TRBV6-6,CASSRRGLGQTYEQYF
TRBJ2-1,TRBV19,CASSTSRAGGSYNEQFF
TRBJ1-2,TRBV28,CASSLRTGYGGYTF
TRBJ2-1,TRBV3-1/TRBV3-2,CASSDTSGGTEQFF
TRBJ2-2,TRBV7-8,CASSPEPLTGTGELFF
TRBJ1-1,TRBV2,CASSSDYTEAFF
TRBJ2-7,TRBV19,CASSLASGAYEQYF
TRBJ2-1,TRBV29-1,CSVDTGSEQFF
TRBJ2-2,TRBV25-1,CASCLAGNTGELFF
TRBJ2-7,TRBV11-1,CASSVGGSSYEQYF
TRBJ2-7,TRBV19,CASSSGHQQYF
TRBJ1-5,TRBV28,CASREGTGFRHF
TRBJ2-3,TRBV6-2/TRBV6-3,CASSYWGEWVTDTQYF